The 24 T cell receptor beta chains reported below all come from one sample, sequenced in a study of CD8 T cells in ankylosing spondylitis (dated by TCRdb to about 2017). The paper as a whole reports these results and caveats: A TCR beta motif made up of seven or eight highly homologous amino acid variants appeared to be characteristic of blood from ankylosing spondylitis patients.

The protocol used for the library was 5' RACE. The run used an Illumina HiSeq 2500. The public reads were reanalyzed by TCRdb: fastp trimming at Q25, MiXCR alignment, in-frame beta chains only. Every CDR3 protein is listed once, alongside the most common genes and DNA of its rows. A total of about 220,000 distinct CDR3 sequences appear in this sample, around 20% of them only once. Jointly, the top ten make up roughly 42% of the sample. These receptors have no known antigen. The specimen was blood, either unsorted or a sorted T cell fraction (not recorded which). The receptors originated from a male donor with ankylosing spondylitis.

In its sample, this clonotype was seen a few times. As DNA, the CDR3 is TGTGCCAGCAGCACAAGGGAGACGAACACTGAAGCTTTCTTT. This encodes CASSTRETNTEAFF. J is TRBJ1-1 and V is TRBV7-8; D not resolved. Deletions cut 5 bases from V and 1 base from J, with 11 bases between. The CDR3 is made up of 14 amino acids. Looked up from germline, CDR1 is SGHVS and CDR2 is FQNEAQ.

This clonotype was seen more than once but under ten times. This rearrangement joins TRBV12-3 or TRBV12-4 to TRBJ1-4; possibly TRBD1 for D (6 bases). Trimming stripped 1 base from V and 17 bases from J, with 20 bases between. The CDR3 length is 14 residues. This CDR3 is CASSLGSGWGLKFF. CDR3 nucleotide sequence: TGTGCCAGCAGTTTAGGATCTGGGTGGGGGCTTAAATTTTTT.

V is TRBV27 and J is TRBJ2-7, with 7 bases aligning to TRBD2. The CDR3 has 14 residues. CDR1 and CDR2 from the germline V gene are MNHEY and SMNVEV (reference sequence). Trimming removed 6 bases from V and 3 bases from J; junction bases left unmatched: 8. The CDR3 loop reads CASSSYGGGYEQYF. As DNA, the CDR3 is TGTGCCAGCAGCTCGTACGGCGGGGGCTACGAGCAGTACTTC.

The J gene is TRBJ1-1, the V gene TRBV20-1, with 9 bases that match TRBD1. The CDR3 sequence is 13 residues long. The J segment lost 11 bases and the V segment lost 6 bases, leaving 13 bases of the junction unmatched. Germline assignment: CDR1 DFQATT and CDR2 SNEGSKA (reference sequence). CDR3 DNA sequence: TGCAGTGCCCGCCCCACAGGGGGCTTTTATGCTTTCTTT. It is translated as CSARPTGGFYAFF.

The V call is TRBV27, the J call TRBJ2-1; TRBD2 aligns across 10 bases. Germline V CDR1 and CDR2: MNHEY, SMNVEV (reference sequence). Trimming cost V 3 bases and J 1 base; bases outside gene matches: 3. The CDR3 length is 16 residues. The CDR3 DNA sequence: TGTGCCAGCAGTTTTACTAGCGGGAATTCCTACAATGAGCAGTTCTTC. Translating gives CASSFTSGNSYNEQFF.

This clonotype was observed a few times. The genes are TRBV4-2 and TRBJ2-7; 8 positions agree with TRBD1. CDR1 is LGHNA and CDR2 is YNFKEQ in the germline V gene. V gave up 4 bases and J gave up 2 bases; unmatched junction bases: 7. The CDR3 is 15 amino acids. CDR3 in amino acids: CASSPRQGSTYEQYF. The CDR3 coding sequence is TGTGCCAGCAGCCCCAGACAGGGGTCGACCTACGAGCAGTACTTC.

The J gene is TRBJ2-1, the V gene TRBV6-1, with D possibly TRBD2 on 5 matching bases. The CDR3 has 13 amino acids. The germline V gene encodes CDR1 MNHNS and CDR2 SASEGT. V was clipped by 1 base and J by 8 bases, with 9 bases between them. The CDR3 reads CASSEGLSDEQFF. The CDR3 nucleotides read TGTGCCAGCAGTGAAGGACTATCCGATGAGCAGTTCTTC.

The chain has TRBV7-8 and TRBJ1-5; unclear D gene. This CDR3 is 15 amino acids long. Germline assignment: CDR1 SGHVS and CDR2 FQNEAQ. The V end lost 0 bases, the J end lost 0 bases, and 6 bases lay between the germline ends. The DNA of the CDR3 is TGTGCCAGCAGCTTAGCGTGGAGTAGCAATCAGCCCCAGCATTTT. Protein: CASSLAWSSNQPQHF.

Only one count was recorded for this clonotype. The rearrangement joins TRBV6-5 to TRBJ1-1, with D possibly TRBD1 on 6 matching bases. The germline gives CDR1 MNHEY, CDR2 SVGAGI. The CDR3 length is 13 residues. V was clipped by 0 bases and J by 8 bases, with 10 bases between them. CDR3 nucleotides: TGTGCCAGCAGTTACTCTGGGGGCGGGGAAGCTTTCTTT. It specifies CASSYSGGGEAFF.

The CDR3 DNA sequence: TGTGCCAGCAGCTTAGCCCTAGCCGGAGCCAATGAGCAGTTCTTC. It translates to CASSLALAGANEQFF. The chain links TRBV7-8 to TRBJ2-1, with D maybe TRBD2 (5 bases). CDR1 and CDR2 (germline): SGHVS, FQNEAQ. The CDR3 is made up of 15 amino acids. The V gene lost 0 bases and the J gene lost 6 bases, with 12 bases spanning the gap. The full variable domain, completed using reference TRBV7-8 and TRBJ2-1, is GAGVSQSPRYKVAKRGQDVALRCDPISGHVSLFWYQQALGQGPEFLTYFQNEAQLDKSGLPSDRFFAERPEGSVSTLKIQRTQQEDSAVYLCASSLALAGANEQFFGPGTRLTVL.

The gene calls are TRBV28 and TRBJ1-4; D unresolved. This CDR3 is built from 15 residues. The germline gives CDR1 MDHEN, CDR2 SYDVKM. The ends were cut back, 1 base at V and 4 bases at J, with 10 bases in the middle. The CDR3 reads CASSLFQISNEKLFF. CDR3 sequence (DNA): TGTGCCAGCAGTTTATTCCAGATTAGTAATGAAAAACTGTTTTTT.

This clonotype was seen a few times. The gene calls are TRBV11-2 and TRBJ2-1; 9 bases are shared with TRBD2. The V segment lost 6 bases and the J segment 7 bases; nucleotides outside the gene matches: 13. CDR1 is SGHAT, CDR2 FQNNGV, per germline. The CDR3 totals 16 residues. In nucleotides, the CDR3 is TGTGCCAGCAGTCACTGGCGGGAGGGCCCCCTAAATGAGCAGTTCTTC. Translating gives CASSHWREGPLNEQFF.

The chain couples TRBV20-1 to TRBJ2-7; a possible D gene is TRBD2 (6 bases). V was cut by 1 base and J by 2 bases, with 12 bases left in between. The CDR3 length is 14 residues. Germline assignment: CDR1 DFQATT and CDR2 SNEGSKA (reference sequence). DNA for the CDR3: TGCAGTGCTAGAGGTTCTCTAGCGACCTACGAGCAGTACTTC. It specifies CSARGSLATYEQYF.

This chain uses TRBV9 with TRBJ2-7; possibly TRBD1 or TRBD2 for D (5 bases each). Trimming took 4 bases from V and 2 from J, leaving 10 bases between them. CDR3 size: 13 residues. CDR1 is SGDLS, CDR2 YYNGEE, per germline. CDR3 amino acids: CASSPGPAYEQYF. CDR3 in DNA: TGTGCCAGCAGCCCGGGACCGGCCTACGAGCAGTACTTC.

This chain joins TRBV9 and TRBJ1-1; weak D call: TRBD1 (5 bases). Trimming left V 3 bases short and J 3 bases short, with 15 bases between. Germline lookup yields CDR1 SGDLS and CDR2 YYNGEE. This CDR3 has 15 amino acids. CDR3 nucleotides: TGTGCCAGCAGCGGGGGGGGAGATAGCTACACTGAAGCTTTCTTT. Its protein is CASSGGGDSYTEAFF. Based on the CDR3 plus reference TRBV9 and TRBJ1-1, the full variable domain is DSGVTQTPKHLITATGQRVTLRCSPRSGDLSVYWYQQSLDQGLQFLIQYYNGEERAKGNILERFSAQQFPDLHSELNLSSLELGDSALYFCASSGGGDSYTEAFFGQGTRLTVV.

The chain recombines TRBV6-1 with TRBJ2-7, with a tentative D call TRBD1 (6 bases). V gave up 6 bases and J gave up 6 bases, with 21 bases separating them. The CDR3 has 15 amino acids. Germline lookup yields CDR1 MNHNS and CDR2 SASEGT. This chain's CDR3 is CASRSTFDRWGEQYF. The CDR3 DNA is TGTGCCAGCAGATCTACCTTCGACAGGTGGGGCGAGCAGTACTTC.

The V and J genes are TRBV9 and TRBJ2-3; maybe TRBD1 (7 bases). CDR1 SGDLS and CDR2 YYNGEE come from the germline V gene. Between the trimmed V and J ends, which lost 3 bases and 1 base, there was a span of 24 bases. This CDR3 spans 19 amino acids. The CDR3 DNA reads TGTGCCAGCAGCGAGGGGGCGGGTCTAGCGACCTTCGGCACAGATACGCAGTATTTT. Its translation is CASSEGAGLATFGTDTQYF. The whole variable domain, remainder taken from reference TRBV9 and TRBJ2-3, is DSGVTQTPKHLITATGQRVTLRCSPRSGDLSVYWYQQSLDQGLQFLIQYYNGEERAKGNILERFSAQQFPDLHSELNLSSLELGDSALYFCASSEGAGLATFGTDTQYFGPGTRLTVL.

This clonotype was detected only a few times. The chain combines TRBV29-1 with TRBJ2-1, with 12 bases lining up with TRBD2. The CDR3 runs to 17 residues. Germline assignment: CDR1 SQVTM and CDR2 ANQGSEA. V gave up 1 base and J gave up 0 bases; unmatched junction bases: 4. DNA of the CDR3: TGCAGCGTTGAAGGTCTAGCGGGAGGGCCCTCCTACAATGAGCAGTTCTTC. Translation: CSVEGLAGGPSYNEQFF.

This clonotype was picked up many times. The V and J genes are TRBV15 and TRBJ2-1; 8 positions agree with TRBD2. Germline V gene lookup returns CDR1 LNHNV and CDR2 YYDKDF (reference sequence). This CDR3 is built from 15 residues. After removal of 5 bases from V and 4 bases from J, the junction contained 7 bases not matched to a gene. The chain's CDR3 is CATSPFAGGYNEQFF. The DNA of the CDR3 is TGTGCCACCAGCCCTTTCGCGGGGGGATACAATGAGCAGTTCTTC. Variable domain in full (rest from reference TRBV15 and TRBJ2-1): DAMVIQNPRYQVTQFGKPVTLSCSQTLNHNVMYWYQQKSSQAPKLLFHYYDKDFNNEADTPDNFQSRRPNTSFCFLDIRSPGLGDTAMYLCATSPFAGGYNEQFFGPGTRLTVL.

This clonotype was seen a few times. The chain joins TRBV7-9 to TRBJ2-3; 8 bases are a match to TRBD2. This CDR3 is 14 amino acids long. Germline V gene sequence: CDR1 SEHNR, CDR2 FQNEAQ (reference sequence). The trim removed 6 bases at V and 5 bases at J, leaving 7 bases unmatched. The CDR3 protein is CASSWGLGKDTQYF. CDR3 DNA: TGTGCCAGCAGTTGGGGACTAGGGAAAGATACGCAGTATTTT.

This clonotype was recorded many times. The J gene is TRBJ2-2, the V gene TRBV24-1; D ambiguous. Germline V gene lookup returns CDR1 KGHDR and CDR2 SFDVKD. The CDR3 sequence is 14 residues long. Between the trimmed V and J ends, which lost 3 bases and 4 bases, there was a span of 8 bases. CDR3 region: CATSDTLSTGELFF. CDR3 coding DNA: TGTGCCACCAGTGATACGCTAAGCACCGGGGAGCTGTTTTTT.

The chain joins TRBV13 to TRBJ2-2, with D maybe TRBD2 (6 bases). Trimming took 0 bases from V and 2 from J, leaving 13 bases between them. CDR1 and CDR2 (germline): PRHDT, FYEKMQ (reference sequence). The CDR3 has 17 amino acids. CDR3 loop: CASSLGFGSANTGELFF. The CDR3 DNA reads as TGTGCCAGCAGCTTAGGTTTCGGGAGTGCCAACACCGGGGAGCTGTTTTTT.

V gene TRBV16 combines with J gene TRBJ2-7, with 10 nucleotides matching TRBD1. Germline CDR1 reads KGHSY; CDR2 reads FQNENV. The CDR3 covers 18 residues. J was trimmed by 2 bases and V by 2 bases; bases with no gene match: 12. CDR3 coding DNA: TGTGCCAGCAGCCAACTAAACACCGGGACAGGGGTCCCCTACGAGCAGTACTTC. It codes for CASSQLNTGTGVPYEQYF.

This rearrangement joins TRBV11-3 to TRBJ2-5; 7 positions match TRBD2. Germline trimming cut 4 bases from V and 4 bases from J; bases unmatched to any gene: 9. Per germline, CDR1 SGHNT and CDR2 YENEEA. This CDR3 has 15 amino acids. For the CDR3, the DNA is TGTGCCAGCAGCTCAAACCTAGCGGAGGGAGAGACCCAGTACTTC. Its translation is CASSSNLAEGETQYF.